The clone carrying this T cell receptor beta chain has ten or more counts. The antigen is not known. The sample belongs to a study of post-analysis software for immune sequencing data. Overall study findings and caveats: Controls showed lower frequencies than patients for roughly 5 TRBV segments, and TRBV5-6, TRBV5-1 and TRBV20-1 were among these.

Unique molecular identifiers were built into the TCR beta cDNA libraries. TCRdb ran MiXCR on the PCR reads and lists one entry per CDR3 protein. The sample has some 190,000 distinct CDR3 sequences; 29% are singletons. Germline V gives CDR1 DFQATT, CDR2 SNEGSKA (reference sequence). Deletions cut 6 bases from V and 0 bases from J, with 9 bases between. The CDR3 runs to 12 residues. The genes are TRBV20-1 and TRBJ2-7; D is unclear. The sequence derives from a girl aged 2-17 years with multiple sclerosis. The sample was blood. The CDR3 region has the DNA TGCAGTGCCCCCGAGAACTCCTACGAGCAGTACTTC. Its translation: CSAPENSYEQYF.